The 17 T cell receptor beta chains below all came from one sample that was sequenced in a study of blood T cell repertoires in COVID-19. TCRdb's table, derived via immunoSEQ multiplex PCR, lists solely in-frame clones and lacks some. The table has about 160,000 clones, under 85% seen once. The specimen sequenced was peripheral blood. Receptor source: a man in his sixties or seventies with acute or convalescent COVID-19.

V and J are TRBV16 and TRBJ2-3, with a possible D match to TRBD2 (5 bases). With 0 bases removed from V and 9 bases from J, the gap between germline ends came to 7 bases. The CDR3 has 12 residues. Germline assignment: CDR1 KGHSY and CDR2 FQNENV. This CDR3 reads CASSQSERTQYF. The CDR3 nucleotides read TGTGCCAGCAGCCAATCGGAGCGGACGCAGTATTTT.

This chain joins TRBV5-6 and TRBJ2-2, with TRBD2 identical over 9 bases. Germline V gene lookup returns CDR1 SGHDT and CDR2 YYEEEE. The CDR3 runs to 16 residues. The V and J ends lost 5 bases and 1 base, in that order; junction bases with no gene match: 6. CDR3 residues: CASRLTSGENTGELFF. In DNA form, the CDR3 reads TGTGCCAGCAGGCTGACTAGCGGCGAGAACACCGGGGAGCTGTTTTTT.

Regarding this clone: The sample holds other DNA sequences that translate to the same CDR3. This chain joins TRBV20-1 and TRBJ2-7, with a weak D call TRBD1 (6 bases). The V and J ends lost 1 base and 6 bases respectively, with 7 bases between them. This CDR3 region has 11 residues. CDR1 and CDR2 from the germline V gene are DFQATT and SNEGSKA (reference sequence). Here the CDR3 DNA reads TGCAGTGCTAGAGCAGGGGTCGAGCAGTACTTC. As protein: CSARAGVEQYF.

V usage is TRBV19 and J usage is TRBJ2-1; 8 bases map to TRBD1. This CDR3 has 14 amino acids. The V gene's germline CDR1 is LNHDA and CDR2 SQIVND (reference sequence). Unmatched junction bases numbered 3, after V lost 2 bases and J lost 6 bases. The DNA for the CDR3 is TGTGCCAGTAGTATACGGGACAGGCTCAATGAGCAGTTCTTC. Its protein is CASSIRDRLNEQFF.

The rearrangement uses TRBV21-1 and TRBJ1-3; TRBD1 was called by the table and not checked on the DNA. TRBV21-1 is an annotated pseudogene. The CDR3 is 19 residues long. CDR3 sequence reads: CASSKVRNPTGSVGNTIYF. The CDR3 DNA reads as TGTGCCAGCAGCAAAGTCAGGAACCCGACAGGGTCGGTTGGAAACACCATATATTTT.

The chain links TRBV5-6 to TRBJ1-1; D gene uncertain. The CDR3 covers 14 residues. Germline V gives CDR1 SGHDT, CDR2 YYEEEE. V was cut by 4 bases and J by 0 bases, with 10 bases left in between. The CDR3 protein is CASSPGLVNTEAFF. The CDR3 DNA follows: TGTGCCAGCAGCCCCGGACTGGTGAACACTGAAGCTTTCTTT.

A few counts support this clone. The chain uses TRBV5-1 and TRBJ2-5, with a possible D match to TRBD1 (5 bases). This CDR3 is built from 15 residues. Trimming shortened V by 4 bases and J by 7 bases, and 20 bases separated the two germline ends. Per the germline V gene, CDR1 is SGHRS and CDR2 is YFSETQ. The CDR3 is CASSPTPGMRGTQYF. The DNA for the CDR3 is TGCGCCAGCAGCCCAACACCAGGGATGAGAGGGACCCAGTACTTC.

The CDR3: CASSLDQGFNQPQHF. The CDR3 region has the DNA TGCGCCAGCAGCTTGGACCAGGGTTTCAATCAGCCCCAGCATTTT. The chain employs TRBV5-1 and TRBJ1-5; maybe TRBD1 (5 bases). The germline V and J ends were trimmed by 0 bases and 3 bases, with 10 bases remaining between them. CDR3 length equals 15 residues. Germline V gene lookup returns CDR1 SGHRS and CDR2 YFSETQ.

The chain is built from TRBV6-5 and TRBJ1-4; 8 nucleotides align to TRBD1. Germline V gene sequence: CDR1 MNHEY, CDR2 SVGAGI. The CDR3 extends over 12 amino acids. V dropped 9 bases and J dropped 7; count of bases not matched to a gene: 4. CDR3 sequence: CASGQGAEKLFF. The CDR3 nucleotides read TGTGCCAGTGGCCAGGGGGCTGAAAAACTGTTTTTT.

For this clone: The junction departs from germline at one end; a sequencing error may be responsible. In nucleotides, the CDR3 is TGTGCCAGCAGTATACCTCACACCGAAGCTTTCTTT. Residues: CASSIPHTEAFF. The rearrangement joins TRBV28 to TRBJ1-1, with no clear D. Per germline, CDR1 MDHEN and CDR2 SYDVKM. The CDR3 runs to 12 residues.

This chain links TRBV29-1 with TRBJ2-7; 14 positions match TRBD2. This CDR3 is built from 15 residues. CDR1 and CDR2 from the germline V gene are SQVTM and ANQGSEA. After removal of 4 bases from V and 3 bases from J, the junction contained 5 bases not matched to a gene. Here the CDR3 reads CSVAGTSGSYYEQYF. CDR3 nucleotides: TGCAGCGTTGCCGGGACTAGCGGGAGTTACTACGAGCAGTACTTC.

The chain recombines TRBV3-1 (or the pseudogene TRBV3-2) with TRBJ1-5; TRBD1 is a possible D gene (5 bases). V gave up 0 bases and J gave up 6 bases, with 12 bases separating them. The CDR3 loop spans 15 amino acids. The germline CDR1 and CDR2 sequences are LGHDT and YNNKEL (reference sequence). The CDR3 region is CASSQDRQGLQPQHF. The CDR3 DNA reads TGTGCCAGCAGCCAAGATCGGCAGGGACTTCAGCCCCAGCATTTT.

The V call is TRBV15, the J call TRBJ2-5, with 9 bases lining up with TRBD2. With V trimmed by 0 bases and J by 3 bases, 8 bases remained unmatched. Germline assignment: CDR1 LNHNV and CDR2 YYDKDF (reference sequence). The CDR3 totals 17 residues. This CDR3 reads CATSRDLDSGRKETQYF. The CDR3 DNA reads TGTGCCACCAGCAGAGATCTGGATAGCGGGAGAAAAGAGACCCAGTACTTC.

The chain recombines TRBV2 with TRBJ2-2; possible D gene TRBD1, 5 bases. The V end was cut by 2 bases, the J end by 2 bases, with 6 bases between. The CDR3 has 14 residues. Germline loops: CDR1 SNHLY, CDR2 FYNNEI. The CDR3 sequence is CASSEQGNTGELFF. The CDR3 nucleotides read TGTGCCAGCAGTGAACAGGGAAACACCGGGGAGCTGTTTTTT. Full variable domain (outside the CDR3, taken from reference TRBV2 and TRBJ2-2): EPEVTQTPSHQVTQMGQEVILRCVPISNHLYFYWYRQILGQKVEFLVSFYNNEISEKSEIFDDQFSVERPDGSNFTLKIRSTKLEDSAMYFCASSEQGNTGELFFGEGSRLTVL.

The rearrangement uses TRBV27 and TRBJ2-3; D might be TRBD1 (5 bases). V lost 6 bases, J lost 2 bases, and 18 bases lay in between. Germline CDR1 is MNHEY and CDR2 is SMNVEV (reference sequence). The CDR3 is 16 residues long. The CDR3 loop reads CASSPSDRLFTDTQYF. For the CDR3, the DNA is TGTGCCAGCAGCCCTTCAGACAGACTTTTCACAGATACGCAGTATTTT.

The rearrangement joins TRBV5-1 to TRBJ1-2; a weak D match, TRBD1 (5 bases). Germline loops: CDR1 SGHRS, CDR2 YFSETQ. The CDR3 has 14 amino acids. V lost 0 bases and J 8 bases, leaving 14 bases between the germline ends. CDR3 sequence reads: CASSLAGGTEGYTF. The CDR3 DNA is TGCGCCAGCAGCTTGGCCGGGGGAACGGAAGGCTACACCTTC. Drawing the rest from reference TRBV5-1 and TRBJ1-2, the complete variable domain is KAGVTQTPRYLIKTRGQQVTLSCSPISGHRSVSWYQQTPGQGLQFLFEYFSETQRNKGNFPGRFSGRQFSNSRSEMNVSTLELGDSALYLCASSLAGGTEGYTFGSGTRLTVV.

CDR3 DNA: TGCGCCAGCAGTCTCAGCGGGAGCGAGCAGTTCTTC. As protein: CASSLSGSEQFF. This sequence joins TRBV4-1 and TRBJ2-1; 8 nucleotides match TRBD2. Germline-derived CDR1 and CDR2 are MGHRA and YSYEKL. The CDR3 loop spans 12 amino acids. J was trimmed by 10 bases and V by 6 bases; bases with no gene match: 5.